This passage covers 19 T cell receptor beta chains from one sample sequenced in a study of CXCR3-negative and CXCR3-positive naive CD8 T cells. TRB cDNA libraries were made by UMI-labeled 5' RACE. TCRdb processed the 5' RACE reads again and assigns one entry to each CDR3 protein, with no DNA. The table lists approximately 26,000 distinct CDR3 sequences, with around 2.8% in the top ten. Sequenced sample: naive CXCR3- CD8+ T cells from blood. The subset denotes: CD45RO-CCR7+CD27+CD95- naive CD8+ T cells lacking CXCR3 (TNR3-). The receptors were sampled from a human donor in good health. Some clones in this sample may be carry-over from other donors' samples.

The rearrangement links TRBV5-1 to TRBJ2-7; lacking DNA, the TRBD1 call made by TCRdb goes unchecked. The CDR3 has 15 amino acids. In germline, CDR1 is SGHRS, CDR2 YFSETQ. The CDR3: CASSLNRGFSYEQYF.

The chain is built from TRBV3-1 and TRBJ2-7; lacking DNA, the TRBD2 call made by TCRdb goes unchecked. Germline V lookup: CDR1 LGHDT, CDR2 YNNKEL (reference sequence). The CDR3 spans 14 residues. CDR3 in amino acids: CASSHGTSAYEQYF.

The V gene is TRBV7-9, the J gene TRBJ2-2. This CDR3 spans 14 amino acids. In germline, CDR1 is SEHNR, CDR2 FQNEAQ (reference sequence). The CDR3 sequence: CASSLDFDTGELFF.

This clonotype is classed as medium-sized (0.01 to 0.1%) by frequency. The chain combines TRBV5-1 with TRBJ2-1; TCRdb's D call, TRBD2, is unchecked because there is no DNA. The CDR3 is 15 residues long. CDR1 is SGHRS and CDR2 is YFSETQ in the germline V gene. Here the CDR3 reads CASSQRTSSYNEQFF.

The J gene is TRBJ2-7, the V gene TRBV6-5. From germline, CDR1 is MNHEY and CDR2 SVGAGI. This CDR3 is built from 13 residues. The CDR3 loop is CASISLAPYEQYF.

This clonotype registers medium-sized by frequency. This sequence joins TRBV10-2 and TRBJ2-2; there is no DNA to check the TCRdb D call of TRBD2. Per germline, CDR1 WSHSY and CDR2 SAAADI. This CDR3 is 15 amino acids long. CDR3 residues: CASTAGDFMTGELFF.

V is TRBV20-1 and J is TRBJ1-1. This CDR3 region has 12 residues. Germline V lookup: CDR1 DFQATT, CDR2 SNEGSKA (reference sequence). The CDR3: CSASGFGTEAFF.

V and J are TRBV20-1 and TRBJ1-1; TCRdb selects TRBD1, and the lack of DNA leaves this call unchecked. CDR1 is DFQATT, CDR2 SNEGSKA, per germline (reference sequence). This CDR3 is built from 15 residues. CDR3: CSARSLDGGDTEAFF.

The rearrangement uses TRBV7-2 and TRBJ2-7; TCRdb returns TRBD2, unconfirmable since there is no DNA. The CDR3 consists of 12 residues. In germline, CDR1 is SGHTA, CDR2 FQGNSA. CDR3 residues: CASSPSSSEQYF.

The CDR3: CASKWDLSYNEQFF. The chain combines TRBV5-1 with TRBJ2-1; TCRdb's D call of TRBD2 is untestable without DNA. The CDR3 consists of 14 residues. Germline-derived CDR1 and CDR2 are SGHRS and YFSETQ.

The rearrangement joins TRBV29-1 to TRBJ2-1; TCRdb's D gene call, TRBD1, goes unchecked for lack of DNA. The CDR3 contains 14 residues. CDR1 is SQVTM, CDR2 ANQGSEA, per germline. The CDR3 is CSIRGTGGYNEQFF.

The rearrangement joins TRBV14 to TRBJ2-5. The CDR3 covers 13 residues. Per germline, CDR1 SGHDN and CDR2 FVKESK. The CDR3: CASSLDYQETQYF.

This rearrangement joins TRBV9 to TRBJ2-7. This CDR3 has 13 amino acids. Per the germline V gene, CDR1 is SGDLS and CDR2 is YYNGEE. CDR3 in amino acids: CASSVNGGNEQYF.

This rearrangement joins TRBV7-9 to TRBJ2-1; absent DNA, TCRdb's TRBD2 call cannot be checked. Germline CDR1 and CDR2: SEHNR and FQNEAQ (reference sequence). The CDR3 loop spans 17 amino acids. The CDR3 reads CASEGLPGLSPLNEQFF.

This chain connects TRBV29-1 to TRBJ1-2; TCRdb reports TRBD1, a call that lacks DNA to check it against. Germline loops: CDR1 SQVTM, CDR2 ANQGSEA. The CDR3 covers 13 residues. The CDR3 sequence: CSWRRTGDYGYTF.

The chain carries TRBV4-3 and TRBJ2-1; TCRdb lists TRBD2, though no DNA is available to test this call. Looked up from germline, CDR1 is LGHNA and CDR2 is YSLEER. The CDR3 loop spans 19 amino acids. CDR3: CASSQEWASGGSSYNEQFF.

The chain joins TRBV25-1 to TRBJ1-5; checking the TCRdb D call of TRBD1 is not possible without DNA. Germline CDR1 and CDR2: MGHDK and SYGVNS. The CDR3 sequence is 19 residues long. The CDR3 spells CASSDCPWAGHVCMQPQHF.

The rearrangement links TRBV4-3 to TRBJ2-3. This CDR3 has 15 residues. Germline V gives CDR1 LGHNA, CDR2 YSLEER. Here the CDR3 reads CASSMSGFSTDTQYF.

The CDR3 is CASSSGGRYNEQFF. This chain connects TRBV27 to TRBJ2-1; TCRdb's assignment of TRBD1 cannot be checked, as there is no DNA. From germline, CDR1 is MNHEY and CDR2 SMNVEV (reference sequence). The CDR3 has 14 amino acids.